This entry lists 25 T cell receptor beta chains sequenced from one sample in a study of blood T cell repertoires in COVID-19. Clones were read by immunoSEQ multiplex PCR, and TCRdb kept only the in-frame ones, dropping some. The table records 200,000 to 250,000 clones, over 75% of them present only once. Sequencing input: peripheral blood. Source of these receptors: a man in his fifties or sixties with acute or convalescent COVID-19.

CDR3 in amino acids: CASSLVMRGPYEQYF. The CDR3 coding sequence is TGTGCCAGCAGCTTAGTGATGCGGGGCCCCTACGAGCAGTACTTC. The chain is built from TRBV7-8 and TRBJ2-7, with D maybe TRBD2 (6 bases). CDR1 is SGHVS, CDR2 FQNEAQ, per germline. The CDR3 covers 15 residues. Between the trimmed V and J ends, which lost 1 base and 2 bases, there was a span of 12 bases.

V and J are TRBV5-5 and TRBJ1-1; TRBD1 agrees at 8 bases. V gave up 4 bases and J gave up 5 bases; unmatched junction bases: 13. The germline V gene has CDR1 SGHKS and CDR2 YYEKEE (reference sequence). The CDR3 spans 16 residues. CDR3 sequence (DNA): TGTGCCAGCAGCCATCCGGGACAGGCGCTGGGGACTGAAGCTTTCTTT. Residues: CASSHPGQALGTEAFF.

The gene calls are TRBV13 and TRBJ1-2; D perhaps matches TRBD1 (5 bases). CDR1 is PRHDT and CDR2 is FYEKMQ in the germline V gene (reference sequence). This CDR3 region has 14 residues. V shed 5 bases and J shed 4 bases, with 14 bases lying between them. The CDR3 loop is CASSAGRRSYGYTF. CDR3 nucleotides: TGTGCCAGCAGCGCGGGACGGAGGAGCTATGGCTACACCTTC.

This sequence joins TRBV27 and TRBJ1-3; D may be TRBD1 (6 bases). With 5 bases removed from V and 0 bases from J, the gap between germline ends came to 11 bases. The CDR3 contains 15 residues. Germline loops: CDR1 MNHEY, CDR2 SMNVEV (reference sequence). CDR3 loop: CASSQQGSSGNTIYF. CDR3 bases: TGTGCCAGCAGTCAACAGGGTTCCTCTGGAAACACCATATATTTT.

The chain carries TRBV21-1 and TRBJ2-3; TRBD2, as called in the table, went unchecked against the DNA. TRBV21-1 is a pseudogene locus. The CDR3 sequence is 20 residues long. The CDR3 sequence is CASSNVRRLAGRPSTDTQYF. CDR3 nucleotide sequence: TGTGCCAGCAGCAACGTCCGGCGACTAGCGGGGCGTCCTAGCACAGATACGCAGTATTTT.

The genes are TRBV9 and TRBJ1-1; a possible D gene is TRBD1 (6 bases). Germline lookup yields CDR1 SGDLS and CDR2 YYNGEE. CDR3 length equals 15 residues. V was clipped by 4 bases and J by 1 base, with 14 bases between them. CDR3: CASSTSGHKNTEAFF. Here the CDR3 DNA reads TGTGCCAGCAGCACCTCGGGACACAAGAACACTGAAGCTTTCTTT. Full variable domain (outside the CDR3, taken from reference TRBV9 and TRBJ1-1): DSGVTQTPKHLITATGQRVTLRCSPRSGDLSVYWYQQSLDQGLQFLIQYYNGEERAKGNILERFSAQQFPDLHSELNLSSLELGDSALYFCASSTSGHKNTEAFFGQGTRLTVV.

CDR3 protein: CASRATSGPYEQYF. The CDR3 DNA follows: TGTGCCAGCAGGGCCACTTCAGGCCCCTACGAGCAGTACTTC. V gene TRBV2 combines with J gene TRBJ2-7; unclear D gene. CDR3 length: 14 residues. The V end lost 6 bases, the J end lost 2 bases, and 14 bases lay between the germline ends. The germline V gene encodes CDR1 SNHLY and CDR2 FYNNEI.

This chain joins TRBV6-5 and TRBJ1-3; the D gene is possibly TRBD1 (5 bases). Germline CDR1 is MNHEY and CDR2 is SVGAGI. CDR3 length equals 16 residues. The ends were cut back, 2 bases at V and 2 bases at J, with 13 bases in the middle. CDR3 coding DNA: TGTGCCAGCAGTTACAAGGCAGGGAAAGCTGGAAACACCATATATTTT. Protein product: CASSYKAGKAGNTIYF.

The V and J genes are TRBV29-1 and TRBJ1-6; D is ambiguous. Germline assignment: CDR1 SQVTM and CDR2 ANQGSEA. V was trimmed by 6 bases and J by 7 bases, leaving 13 bases between them. CDR3 length equals 13 residues. The CDR3 nucleotides read TGCAGCGTGTCCGTGGGCCTCAATTCACCCCTCCACTTT. It codes for CSVSVGLNSPLHF. Based on the CDR3 plus reference TRBV29-1 and TRBJ1-6, the full variable domain is SAVISQKPSRDICQRGTSLTIQCQVDSQVTMMFWYRQQPGQSLTLIATANQGSEATYESGFVIDKFPISRPNLTFSTLTVSNMSPEDSSIYLCSVSVGLNSPLHFGNGTRLTVT.

CDR3 in amino acids: CASRRPTSGGYTF. The CDR3 DNA is TGTGCCAGCAGAAGACCTACTTCCGGGGGCTACACCTTC. The rearrangement uses TRBV6-5 and TRBJ1-2, with unresolved D. Trimming removed 6 bases from V and 8 bases from J, with 16 bases in between. Germline CDR1 is MNHEY and CDR2 is SVGAGI. The CDR3 runs to 13 residues.

As DNA, the CDR3 is TGCGCCAGCACCCGACTAGCGGGGTACAATGAGCAGTTCTTC. Encoded protein: CASTRLAGYNEQFF. The chain joins TRBV5-1 to TRBJ2-1, with 11 bases matching TRBD2. Unmatched junction bases numbered 3, after V lost 6 bases and J lost 4 bases. The CDR3 runs 14 residues. The germline V gene encodes CDR1 SGHRS and CDR2 YFSETQ.

The chain has TRBV6-5 and TRBJ1-1, with 9 bases aligning to TRBD1. Germline V CDR1 and CDR2: MNHEY, SVGAGI. J was trimmed by 4 bases and V by 1 base; bases with no gene match: 4. CDR3 length: 15 amino acids. The CDR3: CASSYFDRGSTEAFF. The CDR3 DNA follows: TGTGCCAGCAGTTACTTTGACAGGGGGTCCACTGAAGCTTTCTTT.

J is TRBJ1-2 and V is TRBV6-5; the D is unclear. The CDR3 sequence is 13 residues long. CDR1 is MNHEY and CDR2 is SVGAGI in the germline V gene. V was shortened by 0 bases and J by 2 bases, with 4 bases between the two germline ends. CDR3 sequence reads: CASSYSQNYGYTF. The CDR3, as DNA: TGTGCCAGCAGTTACTCGCAGAACTATGGCTACACCTTC.

The chain carries TRBV5-6 and TRBJ1-1, with D maybe TRBD1 (5 bases). This CDR3 spans 15 amino acids. V lost 0 bases, J lost 2 bases, and 11 bases lay in between. Looked up from germline, CDR1 is SGHDT and CDR2 is YYEEEE. The CDR3 sequence: CASSLGGEVNTEAFF. The DNA for the CDR3 is TGTGCCAGCAGCTTGGGAGGGGAGGTCAACACTGAAGCTTTCTTT.

The chain is built from TRBV6-4 and TRBJ2-1; TRBD2 aligns across 9 bases. The V segment lost 1 base and the J segment 7 bases; nucleotides outside the gene matches: 8. Germline CDR1 MRHNA, CDR2 SNTAGT. The CDR3 runs 16 residues. CDR3 protein: CASSDFGGGAGNEQFF. DNA of the CDR3: TGTGCCAGCAGTGACTTCGGCGGGGGGGCCGGGAATGAGCAGTTCTTC.

This chain links TRBV7-9 with TRBJ2-2; possible D gene TRBD2, 6 bases. The CDR3 covers 16 residues. Germline CDR1 SEHNR, CDR2 FQNEAQ (reference sequence). Trimming took 5 bases from V and 1 from J, leaving 14 bases between them. CDR3 nucleotides: TGTGCCAGCAGCCCCGGGGTAGCGGTGAACACCGGGGAGCTGTTTTTT. This encodes CASSPGVAVNTGELFF.

The chain has TRBV12-3 or TRBV12-4 and TRBJ1-2; 9 bases align to TRBD1. The CDR3 contains 12 residues. The V gene end was trimmed by 4 bases and the J gene end by 12 bases; junction bases not matched to a gene: 6. Here the CDR3 reads CASSWRGTGNTF. The CDR3 DNA is TGTGCCAGCAGTTGGAGGGGGACAGGGAACACCTTC.

The gene calls are TRBV7-9 and TRBJ2-1; 7 bases are a match to TRBD1. Losses at the gene ends were 1 base for V and 10 bases for J; bases not matched to a gene: 10. CDR3 length: 15 residues. Per germline, CDR1 SEHNR and CDR2 FQNEAQ (reference sequence). The CDR3 spells CASSLGIRRTGEQFF. In DNA form, the CDR3 reads TGTGCCAGCAGCTTAGGGATCCGGCGGACAGGAGAGCAGTTCTTC. The full variable domain, rest sourced from reference TRBV7-9 and TRBJ2-1, is DTGVSQNPRHKITKRGQNVTFRCDPISEHNRLYWYRQTLGQGPEFLTYFQNEAQLEKSRLLSDRFSAERPKGSFSTLEIQRTEQGDSAMYLCASSLGIRRTGEQFFGPGTRLTVL.

The CDR3 bases are TGTGCCAGCTCACCAGGGGGGGAAGTCGGACCCGTACCGGGCTACACCTTC. Translating it yields CASSPGGEVGPVPGYTF. The rearrangement joins TRBV18 to TRBJ1-2, with D tentatively TRBD1 (5 bases). The CDR3 totals 17 residues. Trimming pared 2 bases from V and 8 bases from J, leaving 24 bases between. Per the germline V gene, CDR1 is KGHSH and CDR2 is LQKENI.

The gene calls are TRBV18 and TRBJ1-3, with D maybe TRBD1 (5 bases). Trimming left V 1 base short and J 2 bases short, with 15 bases between. This CDR3 comprises 17 residues. Germline CDR1 and CDR2: KGHSH and LQKENI. CDR3 sequence: CASSPRGVLVPGNTIYF. Here the CDR3 DNA reads TGTGCCAGCTCACCACGGGGGGTGTTAGTTCCTGGAAACACCATATATTTT.

The CDR3 reads CANEARTGYQETQYF. The CDR3 DNA sequence: TGTGCCAACGAAGCCAGGACGGGATACCAAGAGACCCAGTACTTC. This chain uses TRBV2 with TRBJ2-5, with D possibly matching TRBD2 (5 bases). The CDR3 sequence is 15 residues long. V lost 10 bases and J lost 0, with 18 bases in between. CDR1 is SNHLY and CDR2 is FYNNEI in the germline V gene.

V is TRBV19 and J is TRBJ1-5; D is uncertain. With 7 bases removed from V and 0 bases from J, the gap between germline ends came to 10 bases. Germline assignment: CDR1 LNHDA and CDR2 SQIVND (reference sequence). The CDR3 has 14 residues. The CDR3: CASTERYSNQPQHF. The CDR3 region has the DNA TGTGCCAGTACGGAGCGGTATAGCAATCAGCCCCAGCATTTT.

V usage is TRBV14 and J usage is TRBJ2-5; 9 nucleotides line up with TRBD1. The ends lost 3 bases at V and 1 base at J; junction bases unmatched: 3. Germline CDR1 and CDR2: SGHDN and FVKESK. This CDR3 comprises 15 residues. Here the CDR3 DNA reads TGTGCCAGCAGCCAGGACAGGGGATTCCAAGAGACCCAGTACTTC. Translation gives CASSQDRGFQETQYF.

The chain employs TRBV19 and TRBJ2-5, with D tentatively TRBD2 (6 bases). The CDR3 contains 15 residues. Germline V gives CDR1 LNHDA, CDR2 SQIVND (reference sequence). V was pared by 4 bases and J by 1 base, with 13 bases between. CDR3: CASSTQRGSQETQYF. The CDR3 DNA reads as TGTGCCAGTAGTACCCAACGGGGGAGCCAAGAGACCCAGTACTTC.

This clone appeared many times. The chain couples TRBV6-5 to TRBJ1-6; tentatively, D is TRBD1 (6 bases). Germline V lookup: CDR1 MNHEY, CDR2 SVGAGI. V was clipped by 5 bases and J by 5 bases, with 10 bases between them. The CDR3 loop spans 14 amino acids. The CDR3 is CASSHRENNSPLHF. The CDR3 bases are TGTGCCAGCAGTCACAGGGAGAATAATTCACCCCTCCACTTT.